This TCR beta chain emerged from a study of blood T cell repertoires in COVID-19. Across the study: From the United States, Italy and Spain came samples of acute and convalescent COVID-19. From T cells, B-cell-depleted T cells, or PBMCs came the material, which was cDNA or gDNA.

This clone was detected only a few times. Clones were sequenced by immunoSEQ multiplex PCR, and TCRdb holds only the in-frame ones, with some missing. The data contain approximately 230,000 clones, about 87% of them seen just once; the ten biggest clones take up roughly 6.8%. CDR1 and CDR2 (germline): LGHDT, YNNKEL (reference sequence). The germline V and J ends were trimmed by 2 bases and 8 bases, with 12 bases remaining between them. The CDR3 is 13 amino acids. V and J are TRBV3-1 (or the pseudogene TRBV3-2) and TRBJ1-2, with D perhaps TRBD1 (6 bases). This clonotype was sampled from a woman younger than 45 with COVID-19, enrolled during active disease. Material: peripheral blood. CDR3 sequence: CASSQNTGSGYTF. The CDR3 DNA is TGTGCCAGCAGCCAAAACACAGGGAGCGGCTACACCTTC.